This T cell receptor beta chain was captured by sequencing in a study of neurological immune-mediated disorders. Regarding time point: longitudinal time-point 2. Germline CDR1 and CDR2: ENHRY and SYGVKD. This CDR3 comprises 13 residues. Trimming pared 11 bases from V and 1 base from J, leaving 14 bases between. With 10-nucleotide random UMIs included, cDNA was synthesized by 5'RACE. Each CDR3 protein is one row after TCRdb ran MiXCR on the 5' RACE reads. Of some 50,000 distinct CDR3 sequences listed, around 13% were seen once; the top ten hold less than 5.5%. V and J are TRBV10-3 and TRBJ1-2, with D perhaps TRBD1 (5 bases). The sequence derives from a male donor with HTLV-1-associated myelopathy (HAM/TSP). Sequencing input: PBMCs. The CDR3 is CASQGENNYGYTF. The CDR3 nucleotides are TGTGCCTCCCAGGGAGAGAATAACTATGGCTACACCTTC.